The 27 T cell receptor beta chains given below trace back to one sample, sequenced in a study of blood T cell repertoires in COVID-19. Produced via immunoSEQ multiplex PCR; TCRdb's table is partial and in-frame only. The sample consists of around 620,000 clones, 85% to 90% of them appearing once. Material for sequencing was peripheral blood. These receptors were obtained from a woman aged 18-29 years with acute or convalescent COVID-19.

The CDR3 here is CASSLRGNNYGYTF. For the CDR3, the DNA is TGTGCCAGCAGTTTACGGGGAAATAACTATGGCTACACCTTC. The chain carries TRBV27 and TRBJ1-2; D not certain. Germline CDR1 reads MNHEY; CDR2 reads SMNVEV (reference sequence). V shed 2 bases and J shed 1 base, with 8 bases lying between them. The CDR3 is made up of 14 amino acids.

Regarding this clone: Other DNA sequences in this specimen translate into the identical CDR3. V usage is TRBV7-2 and J usage is TRBJ2-1, with TRBD1 identical over 9 bases. Germline loops: CDR1 SGHTA, CDR2 FQGNSA. The CDR3 runs to 15 residues. J gave up 2 bases and V 2 bases, and 1 base lay outside the gene matches. The DNA of the CDR3 is TGTGCCAGCAGCTTAACAGGGGGCCCCTACAATGAGCAGTTCTTC. Its translation: CASSLTGGPYNEQFF.

The chain joins TRBV4-3 to TRBJ1-1; D is perhaps TRBD1 (6 bases). Per germline, CDR1 LGHNA and CDR2 YSLEER. This CDR3 has 17 residues. The V end was cut by 0 bases, the J end by 3 bases, with 17 bases between. CDR3 loop: CASSQDSTRGIYTEAFF. The CDR3 DNA is TGCGCCAGCAGCCAAGACTCTACCAGGGGAATATACACTGAAGCTTTCTTT.

The chain couples TRBV7-2 to TRBJ1-2; D is ambiguous. Trimming left V 1 base short and J 8 bases short, with 11 bases between. The germline V gene encodes CDR1 SGHTA and CDR2 FQGNSA. The CDR3 totals 13 residues. Here the CDR3 DNA reads TGTGCCAGCAGCTTAGGGAGTCTTCGAGGCTACACCTTC. As protein: CASSLGSLRGYTF.

The V gene is TRBV11-2, the J gene TRBJ2-5, with TRBD2 as a possible D gene (7 bases). Per the germline V gene, CDR1 is SGHAT and CDR2 is FQNNGV. V dropped 4 bases and J dropped 5 bases, with 17 bases sitting between them. CDR3 length: 15 residues. The CDR3 region has the DNA TGTGCCAGCAGCTCGCAGACGGGGGGCTTGGAGACCCAGTACTTC. It encodes CASSSQTGGLETQYF. Full variable domain (missing parts from reference TRBV11-2 and TRBJ2-5): EAGVAQSPRYKIIEKRQSVAFWCNPISGHATLYWYQQILGQGPKLLIQFQNNGVVDDSQLPKDRFSAERLKGVDSTLKIQPAKLEDSAVYLCASSSQTGGLETQYFGPGTRLLVL.

The rearrangement links TRBV6-5 to TRBJ1-1; 8 nucleotides align to TRBD1. The CDR3 spans 14 residues. The germline V gene has CDR1 MNHEY and CDR2 SVGAGI. The trim removed 6 bases at V and 5 bases at J, leaving 8 bases unmatched. CDR3 residues: CASSLTGEGTEAFF. Written as DNA, the CDR3 is TGTGCCAGCAGCCTGACAGGGGAAGGTACTGAAGCTTTCTTT.

There are a few counts of this clone. The rearrangement uses TRBV5-1 and TRBJ2-7; TRBD2 is a possible D gene (5 bases). This CDR3 has 14 residues. V lost 0 bases and J 3 bases, leaving 10 bases between the germline ends. The germline V gene has CDR1 SGHRS and CDR2 YFSETQ. CDR3 region: CASSLAGDYYEQYF. CDR3 DNA: TGCGCCAGCAGCTTGGCCGGGGATTACTACGAGCAGTACTTC.

Comments on this clone: At the DNA level, this CDR3 is encoded by other sequences in the same sample as well. The chain has TRBV27 and TRBJ1-2; no reliable D call. CDR3 length: 11 amino acids. CDR1 and CDR2 from the germline V gene are MNHEY and SMNVEV (reference sequence). The germline V and J ends were trimmed by 4 bases and 8 bases, with 8 bases remaining between them. This chain's CDR3 is CASSSGYGYTF. The CDR3 DNA sequence: TGTGCCAGCAGTTCGGGATACGGCTACACCTTC.

The V and J genes are TRBV6-5 and TRBJ2-6, with D possibly being TRBD1 (7 bases). Germline CDR1 reads MNHEY; CDR2 reads SVGAGI. The CDR3 consists of 15 residues. V lost 7 bases to trimming and J lost 4 bases, with 14 bases between them. The CDR3 is CASNSRGAGANVLTF. CDR3 coding DNA: TGTGCCAGCAATTCCAGGGGGGCCGGGGCCAACGTCCTGACTTTC.

Worth noting for this clone: The sample contains more than one DNA sequence encoding this CDR3. The V gene is TRBV11-2, the J gene TRBJ1-1; a weak D match, TRBD1 (5 bases). V was pared by 3 bases and J by 2 bases, with 7 bases between. The CDR3 runs 13 residues. CDR1 SGHAT and CDR2 FQNNGV come from the germline V gene. The CDR3 DNA follows: TGTGCCAGCAGCTTCGACAGAAACACTGAAGCTTTCTTT. Its translation: CASSFDRNTEAFF. The full variable domain, rest sourced from reference TRBV11-2 and TRBJ1-1, is EAGVAQSPRYKIIEKRQSVAFWCNPISGHATLYWYQQILGQGPKLLIQFQNNGVVDDSQLPKDRFSAERLKGVDSTLKIQPAKLEDSAVYLCASSFDRNTEAFFGQGTRLTVV.

The chain employs TRBV25-1 and TRBJ2-1, with 10 bases identical to TRBD1. The CDR3 contains 14 residues. V gave up 1 base and J gave up 9 bases; unmatched junction bases: 3. The germline gives CDR1 MGHDK, CDR2 SYGVNS. CDR3 protein: CASSEWGQGLEQFF. Written as DNA, the CDR3 is TGTGCCAGCAGTGAATGGGGACAGGGGCTTGAGCAGTTCTTC. Complete variable domain (other parts from reference TRBV25-1 and TRBJ2-1): EADIYQTPRYLVIGTGKKITLECSQTMGHDKMYWYQQDPGMELHLIHYSYGVNSTEKGDLSSESTVSRIRTEHFPLTLESARPSHTSQYLCASSEWGQGLEQFFGPGTRLTVL.

This rearrangement joins TRBV27 to TRBJ1-2, with 7 bases fitting TRBD1. The CDR3 spans 15 residues. Looked up from germline, CDR1 is MNHEY and CDR2 is SMNVEV (reference sequence). V shed 2 bases, J shed 6 bases, and the junction held 9 bases outside the gene matches. The chain's CDR3 is CASSLMARGSDGYTF. Written as DNA, the CDR3 is TGTGCCAGCAGTTTAATGGCCAGGGGGTCGGATGGCTACACCTTC.

The rearrangement joins TRBV9 to TRBJ2-1; 10 bases are shared with TRBD2. Trimming at V came to 1 base and at J to 8 bases, leaving 6 bases not matched to a gene. Germline assignment: CDR1 SGDLS and CDR2 YYNGEE. The CDR3 totals 15 residues. The CDR3 DNA reads TGTGCCAGCAGCGTATCCCAGCGGGGGGGCGATGAGCAGTTCTTC. Translated: CASSVSQRGGDEQFF. Full variable domain (outside the CDR3, taken from reference TRBV9 and TRBJ2-1): DSGVTQTPKHLITATGQRVTLRCSPRSGDLSVYWYQQSLDQGLQFLIQYYNGEERAKGNILERFSAQQFPDLHSELNLSSLELGDSALYFCASSVSQRGGDEQFFGPGTRLTVL.

The CDR3 nucleotides are TGTGCCAGCAGTATACAGGGTTCGGACACTGAAGCTTTCTTT. This translates into CASSIQGSDTEAFF. The chain carries TRBV27 and TRBJ1-1; the D gene is possibly TRBD1 (6 bases). The CDR3 contains 14 residues. CDR1 is MNHEY and CDR2 is SMNVEV in the germline V gene (reference sequence). Trimming took 5 bases from V and 3 from J, leaving 13 bases between them.

This CDR3 reads CASSRRLGTEAFF. CDR3 sequence (DNA): TGTGCCAGCAGTAGGCGACTGGGCACTGAAGCTTTCTTT. The chain uses TRBV6-5 and TRBJ1-1, with unresolved D. This CDR3 contains 13 residues. CDR1 MNHEY and CDR2 SVGAGI come from the germline V gene. V was clipped by 5 bases and J by 4 bases, with 11 bases between them.

The genes are TRBV25-1 and TRBJ1-2, with 9 bases that match TRBD1. V dropped 3 bases and J dropped 7; count of bases not matched to a gene: 12. Per germline, CDR1 MGHDK and CDR2 SYGVNS. The CDR3 loop spans 16 amino acids. For the CDR3, the DNA is TGTGCCAGCAGTGAGACAATCGGACAGGGGCCTTTTGGCTACACCTTC. It specifies CASSETIGQGPFGYTF.

The chain carries TRBV24-1 and TRBJ1-2, with D uncertain. Germline assignment: CDR1 KGHDR and CDR2 SFDVKD. V lost 3 bases and J lost 8, with 12 bases in between. The CDR3 has 13 residues. The CDR3, as DNA: TGTGCCACCAGTGATCATCCAAGGGAGGGCTACACCTTC. It translates to CATSDHPREGYTF.

As to this clone: This sample also contains other DNA sequences that code for the same CDR3. The chain employs TRBV7-2 and TRBJ1-5, with D tentatively TRBD1 (6 bases). The CDR3 runs 13 residues. V lost 4 bases to trimming and J lost 2 bases, with 6 bases between them. The germline CDR1 and CDR2 sequences are SGHTA and FQGNSA. The CDR3 loop reads CASSYRGNQPQHF. CDR3 coding DNA: TGTGCCAGCAGCTACAGGGGCAATCAGCCCCAGCATTTT. The full variable domain, rest sourced from reference TRBV7-2 and TRBJ1-5, is GAGVSQSPSNKVTEKGKDVELRCDPISGHTALYWYRQSLGQGLEFLIYFQGNSAPDKSGLPSDRFSAERTGGSVSTLTIQRTQQEDSAVYLCASSYRGNQPQHFGDGTRLSIL.

This sequence joins TRBV28 and TRBJ1-6; no clear D. Germline loops: CDR1 MDHEN, CDR2 SYDVKM. The CDR3 runs 15 residues. V was shortened by 5 bases and J by 7 bases, with 15 bases between the two germline ends. CDR3 sequence: CASSTKEVRNSPLHF. Written as DNA, the CDR3 is TGTGCCAGCAGTACCAAGGAGGTTCGAAATTCACCCCTCCACTTT.

The V call is TRBV29-1, the J call TRBJ1-3, with 8 bases identical to TRBD1. The CDR3 consists of 16 residues. V shed 6 bases and J 0 bases; nucleotides not matched to a gene: 10. Germline V lookup: CDR1 SQVTM, CDR2 ANQGSEA. The CDR3 DNA sequence: TGCAGCGTGGTTACAGGGGGTGACTACTCTGGAAACACCATATATTTT. It yields the protein CSVVTGGDYSGNTIYF.

V gene TRBV13 combines with J gene TRBJ2-4; D is perhaps TRBD1 (5 bases). Trimming cost V 6 bases and J 6 bases, with 12 bases left between them. The germline CDR1 and CDR2 sequences are PRHDT and FYEKMQ (reference sequence). The length of the CDR3 is 13 residues. The CDR3 region has the DNA TGTGCCAGCAGTTACAATACAGGAAACATTCAGTACTTC. The encoded protein is CASSYNTGNIQYF.

The chain carries TRBV18 and TRBJ1-5, with D possibly matching TRBD1 (5 bases). The CDR3 runs 14 residues. Germline V gives CDR1 KGHSH, CDR2 LQKENI. Trimming shortened V by 5 bases and J by 2 bases, and 10 bases separated the two germline ends. For the CDR3, the DNA is TGTGCCAGCTCATTATTAGGGGGCAATCAGCCCCAGCATTTT. This sequence encodes CASSLLGGNQPQHF.

The chain links TRBV30 to TRBJ1-6; D is undetermined. The length of the CDR3 is 13 residues. Germline lookup yields CDR1 GTSNPN and CDR2 SVGIG (reference sequence). V was cut by 4 bases and J by 10 bases, with 14 bases left in between. The CDR3 coding sequence is TGTGCCTGGACCCGTAACCCCCGGTCACCCCTCCACTTT. This sequence encodes CAWTRNPRSPLHF.

This clone was observed once. The chain couples TRBV12-3 or TRBV12-4 to TRBJ1-1; D unclear. Between the trimmed V and J ends, which lost 8 bases and 5 bases, there was a span of 12 bases. This CDR3 has 12 amino acids. The CDR3 protein is CASEGKGTEAFF. The CDR3 coding sequence is TGTGCCAGCGAGGGTAAGGGTACTGAAGCTTTCTTT.

The rearrangement joins TRBV11-1 to TRBJ1-1; no reliable D call. The V gene's germline CDR1 is SGHAT and CDR2 FQDESV (reference sequence). CDR3 size: 13 residues. V lost 5 bases, J lost 1 base, and 8 bases lay in between. The CDR3 protein is CASSIRENTEAFF. The CDR3 DNA is TGTGCCAGCAGCATCCGGGAGAACACTGAAGCTTTCTTT.

The CDR3 DNA is TGTGCCAGCAGCGTTGGACGGGGCTCTGGAAACACCATATATTTT. It codes for CASSVGRGSGNTIYF. The chain couples TRBV5-4 to TRBJ1-3; D ambiguous. The CDR3 loop spans 15 amino acids. Germline V lookup: CDR1 SGHNT, CDR2 YYREEE (reference sequence). Between the trimmed V and J ends, which lost 4 bases and 0 bases, there was a span of 11 bases.

The chain carries TRBV4-2 and TRBJ2-7; TRBD2 matches at 12 bases. CDR1 is LGHNA and CDR2 is YNFKEQ in the germline V gene. The CDR3 has 15 amino acids. With 3 bases clipped from V and 7 bases from J, the junction kept 7 bases outside the gene matches. CDR3 sequence: CASSQAGLAGWEQYF. CDR3 in DNA: TGTGCCAGCAGCCAGGCAGGACTAGCGGGGTGGGAGCAGTACTTC.